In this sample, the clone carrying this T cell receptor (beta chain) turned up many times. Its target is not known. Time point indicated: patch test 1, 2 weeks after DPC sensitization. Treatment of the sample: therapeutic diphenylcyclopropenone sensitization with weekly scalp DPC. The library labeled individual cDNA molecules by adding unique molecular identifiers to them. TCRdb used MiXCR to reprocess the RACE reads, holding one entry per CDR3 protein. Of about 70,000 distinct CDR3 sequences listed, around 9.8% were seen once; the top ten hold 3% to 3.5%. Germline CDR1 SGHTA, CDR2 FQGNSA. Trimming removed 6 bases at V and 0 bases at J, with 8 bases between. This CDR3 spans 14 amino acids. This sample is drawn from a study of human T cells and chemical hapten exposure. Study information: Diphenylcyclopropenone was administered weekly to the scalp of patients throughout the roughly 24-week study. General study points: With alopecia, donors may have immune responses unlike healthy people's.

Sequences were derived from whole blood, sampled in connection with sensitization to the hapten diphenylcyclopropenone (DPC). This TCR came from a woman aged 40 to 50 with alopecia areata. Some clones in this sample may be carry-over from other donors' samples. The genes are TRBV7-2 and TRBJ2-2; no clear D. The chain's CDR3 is CASRGLANTGELFF. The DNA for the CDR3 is TGTGCCAGCAGAGGTCTAGCGAACACCGGGGAGCTGTTTTTT.